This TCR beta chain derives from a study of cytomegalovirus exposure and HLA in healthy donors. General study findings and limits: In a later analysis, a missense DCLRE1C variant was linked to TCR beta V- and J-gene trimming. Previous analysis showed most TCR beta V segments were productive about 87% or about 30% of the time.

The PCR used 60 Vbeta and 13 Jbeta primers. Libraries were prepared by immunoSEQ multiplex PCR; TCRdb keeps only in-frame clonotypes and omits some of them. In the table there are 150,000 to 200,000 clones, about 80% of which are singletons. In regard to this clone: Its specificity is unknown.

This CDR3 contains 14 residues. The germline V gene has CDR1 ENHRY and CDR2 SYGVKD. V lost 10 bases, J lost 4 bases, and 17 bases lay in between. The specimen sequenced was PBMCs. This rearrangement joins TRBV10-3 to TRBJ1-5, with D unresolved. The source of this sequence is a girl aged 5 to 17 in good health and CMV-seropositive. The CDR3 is CATGEGIGNQPQHF. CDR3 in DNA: TGTGCCACCGGGGAGGGTATAGGTAATCAGCCCCAGCATTTT.